Detailed here is one TCR beta chain. TCRdb's table, derived via immunoSEQ multiplex PCR, lists solely in-frame clones and lacks some. The sample has some 180,000 clones; roughly 80% are singletons. Trimming cost V 0 bases and J 0 bases, with 5 bases left between them. The germline gives CDR1 PRHDT, CDR2 FYEKMQ (reference sequence). The CDR3 spans 14 residues. The data were taken from a study of blood T cell repertoires in COVID-19. This chain connects TRBV13 to TRBJ1-1, with unresolved D. The source of this sequence is a man between 60 and 70 years old who had been exposed to COVID-19. The sequencing input was PBMCs or T cells enriched from blood (not recorded which). The CDR3 sequence is CASSLGQLNTEAFF. CDR3 nucleotide sequence: TGTGCCAGCAGCTTAGGCCAGTTGAACACTGAAGCTTTCTTT.